This T cell receptor beta chain appears in the sequencing data of a study of cytomegalovirus exposure and HLA in healthy donors. The CDR3 spans 14 residues. Germline assignment: CDR1 MNHNS and CDR2 SASEGT. V shed 10 bases and J shed 2 bases, with 18 bases lying between them. The PCR employed 60 Vbeta primers together with 13 Jbeta primers. The method was immunoSEQ multiplex PCR; TCRdb's version includes in-frame clones alone and lacks a portion of them. The sample consists of 95,000 to 100,000 clones, 70% to 80% of them appearing once. This rearrangement joins TRBV6-1 to TRBJ2-7; a possible D gene is TRBD1 (6 bases). The TCR sequence derives from a man aged 55 to 69 in good health and CMV-seropositive. The sample consisted of PBMCs. This CDR3 reads CAIPDRDTPYEQYF. The CDR3 nucleotides are TGTGCCATCCCCGACCGGGACACGCCCTACGAGCAGTACTTC.